This T cell receptor beta chain originates from a study of T cells in Graves' hyperthyroidism and ophthalmopathy. Exclusion of a patient resulted from uncontrolled infection, other autoimmune disease, pregnancy or lactation. This clonotype was detected ten times or more. V shed 0 bases, J shed 5 bases, and the junction held 3 bases outside the gene matches. Germline values: CDR1 DFQATT, CDR2 SNEGSKA (reference sequence). This CDR3 region has 14 residues. Amplified TCR beta CDR3 regions came from RNA transcripts. Initially, a first-round RT-PCR of the TCR CDR3 employed the HTBI primer set. Via MiXCR, TCRdb re-called the multiplex PCR reads, giving one row per CDR3 protein. In the table there are about 200,000 distinct CDR3 sequences, 17% of which are singletons.

This receptor was identified in a man aged 45-65 years with Graves' hyperthyroidism. The chain couples TRBV20-1 to TRBJ2-5, with 10 positions matching TRBD2. Sequenced material: blood. The DNA for the CDR3 is TGCAGTGCTAGAGATACTAGCGGGATCGAGACCCAGTACTTC. It yields the protein CSARDTSGIETQYF.